A single sample is the source of the 25 T cell receptor beta chains below, sequenced in a study of Ad26.COV2.S vaccination and SARS-CoV-2 variants. Treatment specified: 15 to 20 received Ad26.COV2.S at low or high dose, single or two shots; several received placebo; per-sample allocation not given. The samples were gathered on day 63 after the first injection of vaccine or placebo. Sequenced by immunoSEQ multiplex PCR; TCRdb stores in-frame clones only, minus some. The data show about 480,000 clones, with roughly nine tenths seen just once and around 13% held by the top ten. The sample here was peripheral blood, taken in a trial of Ad26.COV2.S vaccine versus placebo. The origin of the receptors is a person aged 18-60 years who received the Ad26.COV2.S COVID-19 vaccine or a placebo.

The chain joins TRBV19 to TRBJ2-7; 11 bases map to TRBD2. The CDR3 runs to 15 residues. V was pared by 6 bases and J by 2 bases, with 6 bases of the junction left unmatched. The germline V gene has CDR1 LNHDA and CDR2 SQIVND (reference sequence). The CDR3 bases are TGTGCCAGTAGCCTAACTAGCGGGAGTGCCTACGAGCAGTACTTC. As protein: CASSLTSGSAYEQYF. Supplemented by reference TRBV19 and TRBJ2-7, the full variable domain reads DGGITQSPKYLFRKEGQNVTLSCEQNLNHDAMYWYRQDPGQGLRLIYYSQIVNDFQKGDIAEGYSVSREKKESFPLTVTSAQKNPTAFYLCASSLTSGSAYEQYFGPGTRLTVT.

V and J are TRBV7-9 and TRBJ1-4; 8 positions match TRBD1. The germline CDR1 and CDR2 sequences are SEHNR and FQNEAQ (reference sequence). The CDR3 has 16 residues. The V gene end was trimmed by 1 base and the J gene end by 4 bases; junction bases not matched to a gene: 5. The CDR3 coding sequence is TGTGCCAGCAGCTTAGACGACAGGGGCCATAATGAAAAACTGTTTTTT. Its translation is CASSLDDRGHNEKLFF.

This sequence joins TRBV5-1 and TRBJ2-1; the match to TRBD2 covers 14 bases. The V and J ends lost 3 bases and 1 base, in that order; junction bases with no gene match: 3. The CDR3 is 17 residues long. The germline gives CDR1 SGHRS, CDR2 YFSETQ. The CDR3 is CASSSGTSGSSYNEQFF. CDR3 nucleotides: TGCGCCAGCAGCTCGGGGACTAGCGGGAGTTCCTACAATGAGCAGTTCTTC. Looking up the rest from reference TRBV5-1 and TRBJ2-1 gives the full variable domain: KAGVTQTPRYLIKTRGQQVTLSCSPISGHRSVSWYQQTPGQGLQFLFEYFSETQRNKGNFPGRFSGRQFSNSRSEMNVSTLELGDSALYLCASSSGTSGSSYNEQFFGPGTRLTVL.

This clone has a count of ten or more. The V gene is TRBV2, the J gene TRBJ2-2; D possibly corresponds to TRBD1 (5 bases). This CDR3 region has 13 residues. CDR1 and CDR2 from the germline V gene are SNHLY and FYNNEI. Trimming pared 4 bases from V and 4 bases from J, leaving 7 bases between. CDR3 in DNA: TGTGCCAGCAGTGGTGGGGCCACCGGGGAGCTGTTTTTT. This encodes CASSGGATGELFF. Filled out from reference TRBV2 and TRBJ2-2, the complete variable domain reads EPEVTQTPSHQVTQMGQEVILRCVPISNHLYFYWYRQILGQKVEFLVSFYNNEISEKSEIFDDQFSVERPDGSNFTLKIRSTKLEDSAMYFCASSGGATGELFFGEGSRLTVL.

The V call is TRBV6-2 or TRBV6-3, the J call TRBJ2-5, with 13 bases fitting TRBD2. The germline gives CDR1 MNHEY, CDR2 SVGEGT. After removal of 6 bases from V and 4 bases from J, the junction contained 5 bases not matched to a gene. This CDR3 is built from 15 residues. The DNA of the CDR3 is TGTGCCAGCAGCATACTAGCGGGAGGGGGAGAGACCCAGTACTTC. This gives the protein CASSILAGGGETQYF.

The V call is TRBV6-5, the J call TRBJ1-2, with 9 bases that match TRBD1. CDR3 size: 15 residues. J was trimmed by 5 bases and V by 8 bases; bases with no gene match: 12. The germline V gene encodes CDR1 MNHEY and CDR2 SVGAGI. The DNA for the CDR3 is TGTGCCAGCGACCCCCGGGGACAGGGTTTATATGGCTACACCTTC. It encodes CASDPRGQGLYGYTF.

The gene calls are TRBV6-5 and TRBJ2-1; 10 bases match TRBD2. The CDR3 loop spans 13 amino acids. The ends lost 4 bases at V and 9 bases at J; junction bases unmatched: 3. Germline CDR1 is MNHEY and CDR2 is SVGAGI. CDR3 residues: CASSSRTSGEQFF. The DNA of the CDR3 is TGTGCCAGCAGTTCCCGGACTAGCGGTGAGCAGTTCTTC.

The V gene is TRBV6-5, the J gene TRBJ2-1, with D unresolved. The CDR3 sequence is 15 residues long. Germline V gene sequence: CDR1 MNHEY, CDR2 SVGAGI. V lost 5 bases and J 0 bases, leaving 11 bases between the germline ends. The CDR3, as DNA: TGTGCCAGCAGTCCTACTCAAAGCTCCTACAATGAGCAGTTCTTC. Translation: CASSPTQSSYNEQFF.

The chain carries TRBV4-3 and TRBJ2-3; 11 nucleotides agree with TRBD1. This CDR3 region has 20 residues. The V gene end was trimmed by 1 base and the J gene end by 3 bases; junction bases not matched to a gene: 15. The germline CDR1 and CDR2 sequences are LGHNA and YSLEER. DNA of the CDR3: TGCGCCAGCAGCCAAGGGACAGGGGGCGGCATCTCCTTCGGGACAGATACGCAGTATTTT. Translating gives CASSQGTGGGISFGTDTQYF.

V usage is TRBV7-9 and J usage is TRBJ2-5; 9 bases line up with TRBD1. Germline loops: CDR1 SEHNR, CDR2 FQNEAQ (reference sequence). The CDR3 runs 15 residues. V was pared by 8 bases and J by 4 bases, with 11 bases of the junction left unmatched. CDR3: CASGPGQGLRETQYF. In DNA form, the CDR3 reads TGTGCCAGCGGACCGGGACAGGGTCTCCGAGAGACCCAGTACTTC. Using reference TRBV7-9 and TRBJ2-5 for the parts outside the CDR3, the full variable domain is DTGVSQNPRHKITKRGQNVTFRCDPISEHNRLYWYRQTLGQGPEFLTYFQNEAQLEKSRLLSDRFSAERPKGSFSTLEIQRTEQGDSAMYLCASGPGQGLRETQYFGPGTRLLVL.

The V call is TRBV5-1, the J call TRBJ2-7, with D uncertain. The CDR3 is made up of 13 amino acids. Germline values: CDR1 SGHRS, CDR2 YFSETQ. The germline V and J ends were trimmed by 7 bases and 0 bases, with 11 bases remaining between them. The CDR3 nucleotides are TGCGCCAGCCCCATTGGGGTCTCCTACGAGCAGTACTTC. Amino acid sequence: CASPIGVSYEQYF.

The V gene is TRBV7-3, the J gene TRBJ2-2; 9 bases agree with TRBD2. CDR3 length: 15 amino acids. CDR1 and CDR2 from the germline V gene are SGHTA and FQGTGA. V lost 1 base to trimming and J lost 4 bases; unmatched junction nucleotides: 1. CDR3 amino acids: CASSLRREGTGELFF. CDR3 coding DNA: TGTGCCAGCAGCTTAAGGCGGGAGGGCACCGGGGAGCTGTTTTTT.

This sequence joins TRBV11-2 and TRBJ2-7; D gene uncertain. Germline V CDR1 and CDR2: SGHAT, FQNNGV. The CDR3 has 12 amino acids. V shed 4 bases and J shed 8 bases, with 12 bases lying between them. CDR3 coding DNA: TGTGCCAGCAGCTCTGGATATCACAAGCAGTACTTC. Amino acids: CASSSGYHKQYF.

The chain employs TRBV5-6 and TRBJ1-2; D possibly corresponds to TRBD1 (6 bases). The CDR3 totals 15 residues. CDR1 and CDR2 (germline): SGHDT, YYEEEE. Trimming shortened V by 0 bases and J by 0 bases, and 9 bases separated the two germline ends. CDR3 sequence: CASSLGTAANYGYTF. The DNA of the CDR3 is TGTGCCAGCAGCTTGGGGACAGCAGCTAACTATGGCTACACCTTC.

The chain uses TRBV27 and TRBJ2-1, with 12 bases that match TRBD2. Germline V gene sequence: CDR1 MNHEY, CDR2 SMNVEV (reference sequence). CDR3 length: 14 residues. V was clipped by 6 bases and J by 8 bases; unmatched bases: 5. This chain's CDR3 is CASRTSGSPYEQFF. DNA of the CDR3: TGTGCCAGCAGGACTAGCGGGAGTCCTTATGAGCAGTTCTTC.

The gene calls are TRBV24-1 and TRBJ1-2; no firm D call. V was shortened by 1 base and J by 7 bases, with 9 bases between the two germline ends. The CDR3 is 13 residues long. CDR1 and CDR2 from the germline V gene are KGHDR and SFDVKD. As DNA, the CDR3 is TGTGCCACCAGTGATTTTAAGTCCAGTGGCTACACCTTC. The encoded protein is CATSDFKSSGYTF.

This clone was seen a few times. The gene calls are TRBV28 and TRBJ2-5; 7 bases fit TRBD2. CDR1 is MDHEN and CDR2 is SYDVKM in the germline V gene. The CDR3 has 15 residues. After removal of 6 bases from V and 4 bases from J, the junction contained 11 bases not matched to a gene. The CDR3 nucleotides read TGTGCCAGCAGGACGCCGACCGGGGGGTCAGAGACCCAGTACTTC. Translating gives CASRTPTGGSETQYF.

The V gene is TRBV7-2, the J gene TRBJ1-1; unclear D gene. V was pared by 5 bases and J by 1 base, with 14 bases between. The CDR3 length is 15 residues. Per the germline V gene, CDR1 is SGHTA and CDR2 is FQGNSA. CDR3 in DNA: TGTGCCAGCAGCCCGGAGGGATTGGCGAACACTGAAGCTTTCTTT. Protein sequence: CASSPEGLANTEAFF.

The chain couples TRBV19 to TRBJ1-4; the D gene is possibly TRBD1 (6 bases). Trimming shortened V by 7 bases and J by 2 bases, and 8 bases separated the two germline ends. This CDR3 region has 13 residues. The germline gives CDR1 LNHDA, CDR2 SQIVND (reference sequence). CDR3 bases: TGTGCCAGTACCCAGGGGACTAATGAAAAACTGTTTTTT. It codes for CASTQGTNEKLFF.

The rearrangement uses TRBV27 and TRBJ1-5, with 10 bases lining up with TRBD1. The CDR3 loop spans 15 amino acids. Losses at the gene ends were 6 bases for V and 9 bases for J; bases not matched to a gene: 11. Germline CDR1 is MNHEY and CDR2 is SMNVEV (reference sequence). The CDR3 protein is CASRPGQGSLGPQHF. The DNA of the CDR3 is TGTGCCAGCAGACCGGGACAGGGGAGCCTAGGGCCCCAGCATTTT.

The chain joins TRBV28 to TRBJ1-5; TRBD1 is a possible D gene (5 bases). Deletions cut 6 bases from V and 5 bases from J, with 14 bases between. This CDR3 region has 14 residues. CDR1 and CDR2 (germline): MDHEN, SYDVKM. CDR3 sequence: CASREPGGDQPQHF. The CDR3 DNA reads TGTGCCAGCAGAGAACCGGGGGGTGATCAGCCCCAGCATTTT.

The chain uses TRBV28 and TRBJ1-6, with D unclear. V lost 2 bases and J 7 bases, leaving 15 bases between the germline ends. This CDR3 contains 16 residues. Germline V gene sequence: CDR1 MDHEN, CDR2 SYDVKM. CDR3 DNA sequence: TGTGCCAGCAGTTTAGGGCCCATCCTTACGAATTCACCCCTCCACTTT. It is translated as CASSLGPILTNSPLHF.

The chain joins TRBV6-5 to TRBJ2-7, with D tentatively TRBD1 or TRBD2 (5 bases each). The germline V gene encodes CDR1 MNHEY and CDR2 SVGAGI. The CDR3 consists of 14 residues. The V end was cut by 4 bases, the J end by 2 bases, with 12 bases between. CDR3 in amino acids: CASSLGDGAYEQYF. CDR3 DNA sequence: TGTGCCAGCAGTTTGGGGGACGGTGCCTACGAGCAGTACTTC.

The CDR3 spells CASSPGQGYNEQFF. CDR3 in DNA: TGTGCCAGCAGCCCGGGACAGGGATACAATGAGCAGTTCTTC. The chain employs TRBV2 and TRBJ2-1; 9 nucleotides match TRBD1. This CDR3 comprises 14 residues. CDR1 SNHLY and CDR2 FYNNEI come from the germline V gene. J gave up 4 bases and V 6 bases, and 4 bases lay outside the gene matches.

The chain carries TRBV5-1 and TRBJ2-3, with TRBD1 identical over 8 bases. After removal of 4 bases from V and 0 bases from J, the junction contained 10 bases not matched to a gene. The germline V gene encodes CDR1 SGHRS and CDR2 YFSETQ. The CDR3 covers 17 residues. The CDR3 region has the DNA TGCGCCAGCAGCCAGGGGGCCGGGATGGCAAGCACAGATACGCAGTATTTT. Translated, it gives CASSQGAGMASTDTQYF.